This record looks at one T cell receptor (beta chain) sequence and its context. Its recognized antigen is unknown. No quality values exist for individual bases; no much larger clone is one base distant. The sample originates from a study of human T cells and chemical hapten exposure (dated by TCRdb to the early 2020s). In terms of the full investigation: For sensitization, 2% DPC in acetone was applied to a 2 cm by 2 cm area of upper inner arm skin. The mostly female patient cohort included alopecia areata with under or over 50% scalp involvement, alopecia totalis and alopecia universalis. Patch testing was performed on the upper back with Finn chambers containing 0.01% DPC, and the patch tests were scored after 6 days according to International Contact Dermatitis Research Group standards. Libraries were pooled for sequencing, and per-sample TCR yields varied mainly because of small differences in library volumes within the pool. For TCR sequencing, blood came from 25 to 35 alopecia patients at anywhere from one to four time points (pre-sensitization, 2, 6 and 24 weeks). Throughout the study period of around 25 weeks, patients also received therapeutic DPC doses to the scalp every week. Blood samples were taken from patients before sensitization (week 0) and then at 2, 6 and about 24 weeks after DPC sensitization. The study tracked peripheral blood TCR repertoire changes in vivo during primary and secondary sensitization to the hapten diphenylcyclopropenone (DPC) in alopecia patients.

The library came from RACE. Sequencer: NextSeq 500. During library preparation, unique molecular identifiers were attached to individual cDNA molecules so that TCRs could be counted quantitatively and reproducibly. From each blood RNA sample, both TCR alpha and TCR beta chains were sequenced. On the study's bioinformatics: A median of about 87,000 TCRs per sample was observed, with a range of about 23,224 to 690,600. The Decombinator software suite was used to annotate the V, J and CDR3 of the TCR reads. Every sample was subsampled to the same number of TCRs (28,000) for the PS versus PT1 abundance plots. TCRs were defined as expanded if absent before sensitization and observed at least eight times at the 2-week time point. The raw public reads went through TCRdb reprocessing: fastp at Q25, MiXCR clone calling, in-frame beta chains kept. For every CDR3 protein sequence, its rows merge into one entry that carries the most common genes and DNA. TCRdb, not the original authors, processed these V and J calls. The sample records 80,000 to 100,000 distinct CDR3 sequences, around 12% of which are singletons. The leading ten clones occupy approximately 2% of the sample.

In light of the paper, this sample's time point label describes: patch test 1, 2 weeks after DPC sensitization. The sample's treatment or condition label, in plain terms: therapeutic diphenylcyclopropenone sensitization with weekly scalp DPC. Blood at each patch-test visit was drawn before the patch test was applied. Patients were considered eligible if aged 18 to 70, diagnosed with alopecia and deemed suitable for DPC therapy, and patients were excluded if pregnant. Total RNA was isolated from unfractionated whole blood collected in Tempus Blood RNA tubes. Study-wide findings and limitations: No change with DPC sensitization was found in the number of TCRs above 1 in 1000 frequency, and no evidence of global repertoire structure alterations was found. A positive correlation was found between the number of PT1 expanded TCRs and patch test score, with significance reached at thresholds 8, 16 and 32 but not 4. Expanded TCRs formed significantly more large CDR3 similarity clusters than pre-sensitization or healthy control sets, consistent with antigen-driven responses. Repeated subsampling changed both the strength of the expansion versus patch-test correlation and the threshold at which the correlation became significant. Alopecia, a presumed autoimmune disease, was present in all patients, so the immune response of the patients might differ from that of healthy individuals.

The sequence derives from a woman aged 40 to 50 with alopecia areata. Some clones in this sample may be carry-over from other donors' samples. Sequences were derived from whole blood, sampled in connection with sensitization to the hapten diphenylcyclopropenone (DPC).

The nucleotide sequence reads as follows: TGCGCCAGCAGCTTGGCCCTGGGGCGCAGCTCTGAAGCTTTCTTT. Translated, this gives CASSLALGRSSEAFF. The chain employs TRBV5-1 and TRBJ1-1; TRBD1 could be the D gene, as 5 bases match. The CDR3, cysteine through phenylalanine, is 15 amino acids long. Only the CDR3 portion is preserved as DNA: 45 bases, with reading frame beginning at the first base. CDR1 and CDR2, per the germline V gene, are SGHRS and YFSETQ. V gives up 0 bases and J gives up 6 bases, and the segment between their germline ends measures 15 bases. The variable domain in full, with residues beyond the CDR3 obtained from the reference TRBV5-1 and TRBJ1-1 genes, is KAGVTQTPRYLIKTRGQQVTLSCSPISGHRSVSWYQQTPGQGLQFLFEYFSETQRNKGNFPGRFSGRQFSNSRSEMNVSTLELGDSALYLCASSLALGRSSEAFFGQGTRLTVV.